These 7 T cell receptor beta chains were sequenced from one sample in a study of regulatory T cells in long-lasting Graves disease. Time point: newly diagnosed GD, antithyroid drugs for less than 3 months. Extracted PBMC RNA gave rise to the TCR library. In building TCR beta libraries, iRepertoire HTBI primers were used together with Arm-PCR of CDR3 regions. TCRdb redid the calling of the multiplex PCR reads with MiXCR, one entry per CDR3 protein. Of fewer than 400,000 distinct CDR3 sequences listed, approximately 20% were seen once; the top ten hold about 38%. Sequenced material: peripheral blood mononuclear cells (PBMCs), taken at new diagnosis, from a patient treated with antithyroid drugs. The receptors were gathered from a female donor with Graves disease.

This clonotype has ten or more counts. The chain links TRBV11-2 to TRBJ1-3; the D is unclear. Trimming removed 5 bases at V and 0 bases at J, with 5 bases between. This CDR3 is built from 13 residues. Germline CDR1 and CDR2: SGHAT and FQNNGV. The CDR3 loop is CASSPDSGNTIYF. CDR3 DNA sequence: TGTGCCAGCAGCCCCGACTCTGGAAACACCATATATTTT.

In this sample, this clonotype turned up many times. The V and J genes are TRBV12-3 or TRBV12-4 and TRBJ2-7; 9 nucleotides match TRBD1. The CDR3 extends over 11 amino acids. Losses at the gene ends were 5 bases for V and 7 bases for J; bases not matched to a gene: 0. CDR3 in DNA: TGTGCCAGCAGTGGACAGGGGGAGCAGTACTTC. Protein: CASSGQGEQYF.

This clonotype has a count of ten or more. The rearrangement links TRBV30 to TRBJ2-2; D remains unclear. The germline V gene has CDR1 GTSNPN and CDR2 SVGIG (reference sequence). The CDR3 length is 13 residues. The V gene lost 1 base and the J gene lost 4 bases, with 7 bases spanning the gap. The CDR3 loop is CAWSERRTGELFF. The CDR3 nucleotides are TGTGCCTGGAGTGAACGACGCACCGGGGAGCTGTTTTTT.

This clonotype was picked up many times. The gene calls are TRBV5-5 and TRBJ2-7, with unresolved D. V lost 4 bases and J 4 bases, leaving 18 bases between the germline ends. The CDR3 is 15 amino acids. Germline CDR1 reads SGHKS; CDR2 reads YYEKEE (reference sequence). The CDR3 spells CASSGLVGNSYEQYF. The CDR3 DNA reads as TGTGCCAGCAGCGGGCTTGTTGGTAACAGTTACGAGCAGTACTTC. Full variable domain (missing parts from reference TRBV5-5 and TRBJ2-7): DAGVTQSPTHLIKTRGQQVTLRCSPISGHKSVSWYQQVLGQGPQFIFQYYEKEERGRGNFPDRFSARQFPNYSSELNVNALLLGDSALYLCASSGLVGNSYEQYFGPGTRLTVT.

This clonotype was observed many times. The chain couples TRBV12-3 or TRBV12-4 to TRBJ1-1, with TRBD1 matching over 9 bases. V was pared by 5 bases and J by 3 bases, with 10 bases of the junction left unmatched. CDR3 size: 16 residues. The CDR3 coding sequence is TGTGCCAGCAGTCCCCGGGACAGGGCCCTCTACACTGAAGCTTTCTTT. It codes for CASSPRDRALYTEAFF.

This clonotype was counted ten times or more. The J gene is TRBJ2-5, the V gene TRBV12-5; D not certain. The CDR3 runs 12 residues. Germline assignment: CDR1 LGHNT and CDR2 FRNRAP. V dropped 1 base and J dropped 2 bases, with 2 bases sitting between them. CDR3 amino acids: CASGLGQETQYF. The CDR3 DNA is TGTGCTAGTGGTTTGGGTCAAGAGACCCAGTACTTC.

This clonotype occurred many times. DNA for the CDR3: TGCAGTGCTAGCGATCCGGGACAGGGGAGGAATGAGCAGTTCTTC. Amino acids: CSASDPGQGRNEQFF. The V gene is TRBV20-1, the J gene TRBJ2-1; 10 bases agree with TRBD1. V shed 3 bases and J 7 bases; nucleotides not matched to a gene: 9. The CDR3 loop spans 15 amino acids. The V gene's germline CDR1 is DFQATT and CDR2 SNEGSKA (reference sequence).